This T cell receptor (beta chain) was documented in a study of early T cells in non-severe SARS-CoV-2 infection. Study context: Bulk RNA taken from unsorted whole blood was sequenced, leaving chains unpaired.

cDNA molecules, individually, were tagged with unique molecular identifiers. TCRdb re-called the 5' RACE reads through MiXCR, storing one row per CDR3 protein. The data hold more than 95,000 distinct CDR3 sequences, with approximately 9.9% observed a single time. This clonotype was observed a few times. Its antigen is currently unknown. Study-level findings and limits: Matching results from VDJdb favored anti-spike CD8 responses, leaving private and CD4 specificities undetected.

Germline CDR1 reads MNHEY; CDR2 reads SVGEGT. There are 14 residues in the CDR3. The ends lost 7 bases at V and 0 bases at J; junction bases unmatched: 3. The chain has TRBV6-2 or TRBV6-3 and TRBJ2-4, with 7 bases lining up with TRBD2. The receptor comes from an adult who was a healthcare worker with PCR-confirmed SARS-CoV-2 infection or an uninfected control (not recorded which). The sample in question was whole blood, obtained at baseline. The CDR3 DNA is TGTGCCAGCAACGGCGGGGGAGCCAAAAACATTCAGTACTTC. Translating it yields CASNGGGAKNIQYF.